The present entry profiles one T cell receptor beta chain with its context. Only in-frame clones appear in the TCRdb table, and some are missing; sequencing was by immunoSEQ multiplex PCR. Of roughly 140,000 clones in the sample, around 85% were seen once. This record belongs to a study of blood T cell repertoires in COVID-19. About the research overall: Some COVID-19 samples were acute and others convalescent; all came from the United States, Italy and Spain.

CDR1 is SGHVS, CDR2 FQNEAQ, per germline. The ends lost 5 bases at V and 4 bases at J; junction bases unmatched: 3. This CDR3 is 13 amino acids long. This clonotype was sampled from a woman aged 40-49 years with active or convalescent COVID-19. The chain couples TRBV7-8 to TRBJ1-2, with TRBD1 matching over 8 bases. The specimen was peripheral blood. CDR3 loop: CASSPGQVYGYTF. The DNA for the CDR3 is TGTGCCAGCAGCCCGGGACAGGTCTATGGCTACACCTTC.